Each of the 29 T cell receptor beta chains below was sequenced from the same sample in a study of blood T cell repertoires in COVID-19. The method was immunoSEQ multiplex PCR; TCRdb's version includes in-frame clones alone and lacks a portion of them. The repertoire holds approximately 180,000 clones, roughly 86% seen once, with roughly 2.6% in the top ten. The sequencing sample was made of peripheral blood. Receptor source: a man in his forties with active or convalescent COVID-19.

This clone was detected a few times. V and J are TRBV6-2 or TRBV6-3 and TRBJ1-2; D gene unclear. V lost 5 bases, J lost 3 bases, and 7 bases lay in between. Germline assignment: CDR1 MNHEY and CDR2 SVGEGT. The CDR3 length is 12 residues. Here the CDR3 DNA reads TGTGCCAGCAGTCTCTACTACTATGGCTACACCTTC. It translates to CASSLYYYGYTF.

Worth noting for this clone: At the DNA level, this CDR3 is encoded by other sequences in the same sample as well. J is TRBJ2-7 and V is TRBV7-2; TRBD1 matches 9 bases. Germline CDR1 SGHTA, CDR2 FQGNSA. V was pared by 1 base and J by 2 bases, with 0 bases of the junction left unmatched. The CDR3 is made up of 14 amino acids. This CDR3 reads CASSLGQGAYEQYF. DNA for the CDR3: TGTGCCAGCAGCTTAGGACAGGGGGCCTACGAGCAGTACTTC.

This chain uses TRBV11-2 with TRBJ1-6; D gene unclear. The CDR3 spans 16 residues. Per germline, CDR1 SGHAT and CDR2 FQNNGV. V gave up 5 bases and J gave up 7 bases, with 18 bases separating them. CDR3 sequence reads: CASSPRGTRGNSPLHF. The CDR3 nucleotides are TGTGCCAGCAGCCCACGTGGTACTCGGGGAAATTCACCCCTCCACTTT.

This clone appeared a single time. CDR3 loop: CASSHRTGFAGELFF. The CDR3 DNA is TGTGCCAGCAGCCACCGGACAGGGTTTGCCGGGGAGCTGTTTTTT. V is TRBV3-1 (or the pseudogene TRBV3-2) and J is TRBJ2-2; 8 nucleotides match TRBD1. The CDR3 has 15 residues. The germline V gene has CDR1 LGHDT and CDR2 YNNKEL (reference sequence). The ends lost 3 bases at V and 6 bases at J; junction bases unmatched: 6.

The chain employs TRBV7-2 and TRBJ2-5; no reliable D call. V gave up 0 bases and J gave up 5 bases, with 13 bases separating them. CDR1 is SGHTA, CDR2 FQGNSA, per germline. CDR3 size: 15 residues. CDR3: CASSLAVSRRETQYF. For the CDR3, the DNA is TGTGCCAGCAGCTTAGCGGTTAGCAGACGGGAGACCCAGTACTTC.

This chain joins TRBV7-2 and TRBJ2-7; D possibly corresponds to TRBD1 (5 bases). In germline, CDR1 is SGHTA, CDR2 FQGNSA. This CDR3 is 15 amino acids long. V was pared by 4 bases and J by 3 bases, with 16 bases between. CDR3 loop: CASSWTTDKDYEQYF. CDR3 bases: TGTGCCAGCAGCTGGACGACAGATAAAGACTACGAGCAGTACTTC.

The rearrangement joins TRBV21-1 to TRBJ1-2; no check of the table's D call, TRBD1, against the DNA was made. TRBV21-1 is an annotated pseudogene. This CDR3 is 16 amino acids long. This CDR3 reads CASSKDPGGGNYDYTF. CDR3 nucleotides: TGTGCCAGCAGCAAAGATCCAGGGGGCGGAAACTATGACTACACCTTC.

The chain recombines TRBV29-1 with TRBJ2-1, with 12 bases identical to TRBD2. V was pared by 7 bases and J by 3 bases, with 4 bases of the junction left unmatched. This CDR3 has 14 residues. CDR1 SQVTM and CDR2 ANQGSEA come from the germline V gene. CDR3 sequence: CSGKTSGGYNEQFF. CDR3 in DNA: TGCAGCGGGAAGACTAGCGGGGGCTACAATGAGCAGTTCTTC.

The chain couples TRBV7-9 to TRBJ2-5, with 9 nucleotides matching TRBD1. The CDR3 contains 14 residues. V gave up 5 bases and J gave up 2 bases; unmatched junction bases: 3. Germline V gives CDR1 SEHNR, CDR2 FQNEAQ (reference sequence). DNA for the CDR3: TGTGCCAGCAGCGGGGACAGGGCACAAGAGACCCAGTACTTC. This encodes CASSGDRAQETQYF.

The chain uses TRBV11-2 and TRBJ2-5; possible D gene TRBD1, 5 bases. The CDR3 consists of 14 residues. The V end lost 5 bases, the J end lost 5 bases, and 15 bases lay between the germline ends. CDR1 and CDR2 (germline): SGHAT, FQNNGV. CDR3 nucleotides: TGTGCCAGCAGCCTTTCTCAGGGAAGGGAGACCCAGTACTTC. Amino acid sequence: CASSLSQGRETQYF. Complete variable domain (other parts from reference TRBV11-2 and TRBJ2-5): EAGVAQSPRYKIIEKRQSVAFWCNPISGHATLYWYQQILGQGPKLLIQFQNNGVVDDSQLPKDRFSAERLKGVDSTLKIQPAKLEDSAVYLCASSLSQGRETQYFGPGTRLLVL.

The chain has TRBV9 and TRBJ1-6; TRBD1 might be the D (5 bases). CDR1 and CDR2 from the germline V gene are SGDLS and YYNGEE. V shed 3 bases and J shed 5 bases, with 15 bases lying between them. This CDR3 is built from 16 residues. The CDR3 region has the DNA TGTGCCAGCAGCGGACAGCGTACAGGAAATAATTCACCCCTCCACTTT. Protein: CASSGQRTGNNSPLHF.

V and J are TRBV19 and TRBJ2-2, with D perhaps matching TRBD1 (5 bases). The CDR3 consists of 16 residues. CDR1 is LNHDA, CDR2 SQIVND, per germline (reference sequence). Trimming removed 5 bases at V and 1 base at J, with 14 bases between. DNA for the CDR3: TGTGCCAGTAGTCTTCGACAGCTACAGAACACCGGGGAGCTGTTTTTT. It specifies CASSLRQLQNTGELFF.

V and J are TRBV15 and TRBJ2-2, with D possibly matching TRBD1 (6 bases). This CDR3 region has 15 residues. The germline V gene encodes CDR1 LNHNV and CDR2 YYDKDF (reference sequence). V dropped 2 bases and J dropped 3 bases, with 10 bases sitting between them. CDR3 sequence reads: CATSRNRAHTGELFF. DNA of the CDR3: TGTGCCACCAGCAGAAACAGGGCGCACACCGGGGAGCTGTTTTTT.

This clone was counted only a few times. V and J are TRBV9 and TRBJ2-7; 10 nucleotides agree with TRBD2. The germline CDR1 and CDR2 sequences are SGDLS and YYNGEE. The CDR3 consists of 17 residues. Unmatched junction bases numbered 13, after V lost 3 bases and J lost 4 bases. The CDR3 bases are TGTGCCAGCAGCGCCTCTTGGGGGAGCGGGGGGGAATACGAGCAGTACTTC. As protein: CASSASWGSGGEYEQYF.

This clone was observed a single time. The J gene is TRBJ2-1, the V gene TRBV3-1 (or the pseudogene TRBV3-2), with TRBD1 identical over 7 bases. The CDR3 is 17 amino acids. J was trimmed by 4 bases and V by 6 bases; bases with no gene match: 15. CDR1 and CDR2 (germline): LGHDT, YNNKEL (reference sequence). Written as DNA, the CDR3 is TGTGCCAGCAGACCTAGGGAAAGGGACAGACATTACAATGAGCAGTTCTTC. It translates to CASRPRERDRHYNEQFF.

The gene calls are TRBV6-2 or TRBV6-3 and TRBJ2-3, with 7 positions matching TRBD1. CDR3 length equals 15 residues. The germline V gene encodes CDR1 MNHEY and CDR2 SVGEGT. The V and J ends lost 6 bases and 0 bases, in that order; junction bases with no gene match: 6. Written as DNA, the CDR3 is TGTGCCAGCAGCCCCGGACAGGCGAGCACAGATACGCAGTATTTT. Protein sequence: CASSPGQASTDTQYF.

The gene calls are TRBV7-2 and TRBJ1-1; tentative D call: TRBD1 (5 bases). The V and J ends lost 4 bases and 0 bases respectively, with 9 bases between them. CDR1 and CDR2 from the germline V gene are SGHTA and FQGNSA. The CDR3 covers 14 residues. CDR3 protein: CASSSTVLNTEAFF. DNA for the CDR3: TGTGCCAGCAGCTCGACAGTGCTGAACACTGAAGCTTTCTTT.

In nucleotides, the CDR3 is TGCGCCAGCAACGACGGACAGCCAGATCAGCCCCAGCATTTT. Its protein product is CASNDGQPDQPQHF. The V and J genes are TRBV5-1 and TRBJ1-5; maybe TRBD1 (6 bases). The germline CDR1 and CDR2 sequences are SGHRS and YFSETQ. V was cut by 6 bases and J by 5 bases, with 15 bases left in between. This CDR3 has 14 residues.

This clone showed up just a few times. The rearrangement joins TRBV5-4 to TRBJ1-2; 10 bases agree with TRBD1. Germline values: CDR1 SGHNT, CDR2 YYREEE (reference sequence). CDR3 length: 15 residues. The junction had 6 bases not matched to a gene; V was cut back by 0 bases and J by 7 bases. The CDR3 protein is CASSLDERDRGGYTF. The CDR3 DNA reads TGTGCCAGCAGCTTGGATGAGCGGGACAGGGGTGGCTACACCTTC. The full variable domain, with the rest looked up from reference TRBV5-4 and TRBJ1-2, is ETGVTQSPTHLIKTRGQQVTLRCSSQSGHNTVSWYQQALGQGPQFIFQYYREEENGRGNFPPRFSGLQFPNYSSELNVNALELDDSALYLCASSLDERDRGGYTFGSGTRLTVV.

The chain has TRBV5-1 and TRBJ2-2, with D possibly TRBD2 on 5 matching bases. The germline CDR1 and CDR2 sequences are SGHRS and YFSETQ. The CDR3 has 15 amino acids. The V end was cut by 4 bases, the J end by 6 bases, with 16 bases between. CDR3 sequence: CASSTRGDPSGELFF. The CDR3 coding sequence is TGCGCCAGCAGCACCCGGGGAGACCCCTCCGGGGAGCTGTTTTTT.

For the CDR3, the DNA is TGTGCCAGCAGCCGACGACAGGGGGTAATCGACGGGGAGCTGTTTTTT. It specifies CASSRRQGVIDGELFF. The genes are TRBV5-5 and TRBJ2-2, with TRBD1 matching over 9 bases. This CDR3 is built from 16 residues. V was pared by 4 bases and J by 7 bases, with 11 bases of the junction left unmatched. Germline-derived CDR1 and CDR2 are SGHKS and YYEKEE (reference sequence).

CDR3 sequence: CASSPGLAGSTDTQYF. CDR3 in DNA: TGTGCCAGCAGTCCAGGACTAGCGGGGTCCACAGATACGCAGTATTTT. V and J are TRBV6-2 or TRBV6-3 and TRBJ2-3, with 12 bases aligning to TRBD2. The junction had 5 bases not matched to a gene; V was cut back by 5 bases and J by 2 bases. Germline V gene data show CDR1 as MNHEY and CDR2 as SVGEGT. This CDR3 is 16 amino acids long.

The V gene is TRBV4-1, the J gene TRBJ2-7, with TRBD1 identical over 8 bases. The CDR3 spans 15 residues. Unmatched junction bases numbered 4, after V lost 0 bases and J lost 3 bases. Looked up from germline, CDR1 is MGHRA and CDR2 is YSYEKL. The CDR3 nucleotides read TGCGCCAGCAGCCAAGATAGAGGGACAGGCTACGAGCAGTACTTC. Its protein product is CASSQDRGTGYEQYF.

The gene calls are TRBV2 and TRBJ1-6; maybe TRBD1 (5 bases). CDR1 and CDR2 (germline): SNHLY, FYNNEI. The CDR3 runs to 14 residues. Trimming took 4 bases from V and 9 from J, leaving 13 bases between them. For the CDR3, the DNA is TGTGCCAGCAGTGTAACGGGGGATGGTTCACCCCTCCACTTT. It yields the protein CASSVTGDGSPLHF.

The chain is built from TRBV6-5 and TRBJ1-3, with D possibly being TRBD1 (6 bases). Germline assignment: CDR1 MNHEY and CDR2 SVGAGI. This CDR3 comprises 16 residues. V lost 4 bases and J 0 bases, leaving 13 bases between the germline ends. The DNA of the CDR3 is TGTGCCAGCAGTTTCAGGGGACCGAACTCTGGAAACACCATATATTTT. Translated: CASSFRGPNSGNTIYF.

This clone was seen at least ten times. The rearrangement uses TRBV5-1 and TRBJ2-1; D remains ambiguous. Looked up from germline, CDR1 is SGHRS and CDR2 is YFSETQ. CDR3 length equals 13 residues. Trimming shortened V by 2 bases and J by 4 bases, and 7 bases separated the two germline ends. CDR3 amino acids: CASSFSDYNEQFF. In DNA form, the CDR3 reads TGCGCCAGCAGCTTCTCAGATTACAATGAGCAGTTCTTC.

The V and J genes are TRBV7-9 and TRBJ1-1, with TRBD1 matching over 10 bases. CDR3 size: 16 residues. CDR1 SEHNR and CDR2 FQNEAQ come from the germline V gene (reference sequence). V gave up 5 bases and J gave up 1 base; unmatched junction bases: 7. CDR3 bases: TGTGCCAGCAGCCCGTCGGGACAGGGGACGAACACTGAAGCTTTCTTT. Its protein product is CASSPSGQGTNTEAFF.

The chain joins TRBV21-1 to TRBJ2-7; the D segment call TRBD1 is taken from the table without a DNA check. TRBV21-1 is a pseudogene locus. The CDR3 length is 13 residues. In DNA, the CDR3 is TGTGCCAGCAGCAAGGGCAGGGGCTACGAGCAGTACTTC. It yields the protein CASSKGRGYEQYF.

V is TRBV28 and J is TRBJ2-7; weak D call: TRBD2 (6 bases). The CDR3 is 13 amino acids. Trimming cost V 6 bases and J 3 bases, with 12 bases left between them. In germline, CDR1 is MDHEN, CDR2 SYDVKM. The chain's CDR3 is CASRGGRSYEQYF. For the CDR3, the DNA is TGTGCCAGCAGGGGGGGAAGGAGCTACGAGCAGTACTTC.